This TCR beta chain was retrieved from a study of T cell clones after liver transplantation (dated by TCRdb to the late 2010s). The study in broad terms: The samples were obtained from ITN030ST, a randomized trial that attempted immunosuppression withdrawal within 2 years after liver transplantation. After a pre-transplant mixed lymphocyte reaction, TCRbeta sequencing was used to pinpoint donor-reactive T cell clones, which were subsequently tracked in post-transplant blood. Third party-reactive TCRbeta sequences from pre-transplant MLRs were also identified as an antigen-independent comparator for donor-reactive sequences. Of the eight recipients, a few were HCV-positive, while the remaining recipients had been transplanted for non-autoimmune, non-viral indications. Subjects received no induction therapy and standard immunosuppression until randomization at 12-24 months post-transplant. Tolerance was defined as complete immunosuppression withdrawal for at least one year with no rise in liver enzymes beyond twice the upper limit of normal. Blood samples were collected pre-transplant, pre-randomization before withdrawal, and post-randomization after either complete withdrawal or failed withdrawal. Of the 8 liver transplant recipients making up the studied cohort, 3 were classified as tolerant and 5 as non-tolerant. The full study reports these points: A greater decline was seen for donor-reactive sequences than for third party-reactive sequences, suggesting partial antigen-specific deletion unrelated to withdrawal success. The conclusions were considered preliminary, being limited by small, heterogeneous patient numbers and non-standardized post-transplant time points. Without allograft tissue specimens, donor-reactive T cells may have migrated into the graft rather than being deleted. After accounting for repertoire turnover, donor-reactive detection was significantly reduced in 7 of 8 subjects for CD4 and 8 of 8 for CD8. In two subjects, low numbers of available donor cells limited the measurable donor-reactive repertoire. In most of the 8 subjects, regardless of tolerance or HCV status, circulating donor-reactive CD4 TCRbeta sequences dropped significantly post-transplant.

Using immunoSEQ, frozen genomic DNA was subjected to high-throughput TCRbeta CDR3 sequencing, a process that included PCR amplification, mapping, bias correction and internal controls. The authors processed their data as follows. Productive rearrangements were retained, and unique TCRbeta sequences were defined by the CDR3 nucleotide sequence together with the V and J gene. Donor-reactive sequences required at least 5-fold expansion in CFSE-low cells versus unstimulated pre-transplant cells and at least 0.01% frequency. To ensure at least 90% detection power, minimum frequency thresholds were set for each subject based on that subject's lowest-template unstimulated sample. Jensen-Shannon divergence between the top 1000 TCRbeta sequences post- versus pre-transplant served as the measure of repertoire turnover. Two-sided Fisher's exact tests were used to test for changes in the detection of donor-reactive sequences. TCRdb mirrors the immuneACCESS table, restricted to in-frame sequences. Some clones are absent from its copies; in checked studies, under half trace to an unresolved V gene, and the reason for the others is unknown. That table is the source of V, J and clone size, and D and trimming were worked out from the DNA. The sample contains some 50,000 clones, roughly 71% of them found a single time. The ten biggest clones cover 8% to 10% of the sample.

Thawed unstimulated PBMCs were stained for CD3, CD4 and CD8 and FACS-sorted into CD3+CD4+ and CD3+CD8+ populations. All 8 studied subjects were randomized to withdrawal of immunosuppression. The Qiagen DNeasy Blood and Tissue Kit was used for isolation of genomic DNA. This clone was counted between two and nine times. The target of this receptor is not known. No qualities accompany the bases; no much larger clone lies one base away. This receptor was taken from a human patient who received a liver transplant. It is possible that, after a transplant, some T cells come from the graft donor. The material was CD4+ T cells from blood, obtained at the 22-month timepoint.

The CDR3 protein is CASSGGGIGETQYF. The nucleotide sequence reads TGCGCCAGCAGTGGGGGTGGAATTGGCGAGACCCAGTACTTC. The chain employs TRBV10-1 and TRBJ2-5; no D gene is confidently identified. The germline V gene (reference sequence) specifies WNHNN as CDR1 and SYGVQD as CDR2. V sheds 4 bases and J sheds 5 bases, leaving 14 bases between their ends. Taken from cysteine to phenylalanine, the CDR3 has 14 residues. Only the CDR3 DNA stays, 42 bases, in frame from base 1.